The rows below give T cell receptor beta chains drawn from one sample of a study of T cell responses to AZD1222 COVID-19 vaccine. Method: immunoSEQ multiplex PCR; TCRdb's copy keeps in-frame clones and lacks some. The repertoire holds roughly 18,000 clones, about three quarters seen once, with 14% in the top ten. The sample in question was peripheral blood, obtained 28 days after the second AZD1222 dose. All receptors derive from an adult who received the AZD1222 COVID-19 vaccine. CDR3s include the opening cysteine and the closing phenylalanine or tryptophan. Each record gives: J gene, V gene, CDR3 length, D gene, clone size, CDR3 DNA, CDR3 protein. The D gene is left open where the match is weak. Rows give clone size only sometimes, using once, few, many, or a class for an expanded clone.

TRBJ1-5,TRBV5-1,15,TRBD1,.,TGCGCCAGCAGCAGGGACAGTGGGGACAATCAGCCCCAGCATTTT,CASSRDSGDNQPQHF
TRBJ2-7,TRBV4-2,15,.,.,TGTGCCAGCAGCCAAGATAGGGGACCGACTTGGGAGCAGTACTTC,CASSQDRGPTWEQYF
TRBJ2-2,TRBV6-5,15,TRBD1,few,TGTGCCAGCACTCTCGGGACAGGGGGCGGCGGGGAGCTGTTTTTT,CASTLGTGGGGELFF
TRBJ1-6,TRBV4-3,15,.,once,TGCGCCAGCAGCCAAGGGGGGGCCCAGGCGTCACCCCTCCACTTT,CASSQGGAQASPLHF
TRBJ1-6,TRBV6-1,17,.,.,TGTGCCAGCAGTGAAGTGGGCGGGAGCTCCTATAATTCACCCCTCCACTTT,CASSEVGGSSYNSPLHF
TRBJ2-7,TRBV25-1,14,TRBD1,.,TGTGCCAGCAGTGCCCCAGGGGGCTCCTACGAGCAGTACTTC,CASSAPGGSYEQYF
TRBJ2-1,TRBV5-6,15,TRBD1,.,TGTGCCAGCAGCTCCCAAGGGGGCAGCTACAATGAGCAGTTCTTC,CASSSQGGSYNEQFF
TRBJ1-1,TRBV19,13,.,.,TGTGCCAGTACTCAAGGGACCCACACTGAAGCTTTCTTT,CASTQGTHTEAFF
TRBJ2-7,TRBV7-9,13,.,.,TGTGCCAGCAGCTTAGATTCAGTCGGCGAGCAGTACTTC,CASSLDSVGEQYF
TRBJ2-1,TRBV2,13,.,.,TGTGCCAGCCACCCGGTCTCCTACAATGAGCAGTTCTTC,CASHPVSYNEQFF
TRBJ1-5,TRBV7-2,13,TRBD1,few,TGTGCCAGCAGCGGGACAGTAGATCAGCCCCAGCATTTT,CASSGTVDQPQHF
TRBJ2-1,TRBV4-3,15,.,.,TGCGCCAGCAGCCGCGGGACAGAAGTTTACAATGAGCAGTTCTTC,CASSRGTEVYNEQFF
TRBJ2-7,TRBV5-5,14,TRBD1,.,TGTGCCAGCAGCTCCGGGACAGGGGGCCTCGAGCAGTACTTC,CASSSGTGGLEQYF
TRBJ1-5,TRBV3-1/TRBV3-2,15,.,.,TGTGCCAGCAGCGACAGCGGGGGAAACAATCAGCCCCAGCATTTT,CASSDSGGNNQPQHF
TRBJ2-3,TRBV5-8,13,.,once,TGTGCCAGCAGCTTGGGCCGCACAGATACGCAGTATTTT,CASSLGRTDTQYF
TRBJ2-3,TRBV11-3,15,.,.,TGTGCCAGCAGCTTAGGACAGGTATCCCCGGATACGCAGTATTTT,CASSLGQVSPDTQYF
TRBJ2-4,TRBV12-3/TRBV12-4,13,.,.,TGTGCCAGCATGGAGATAGGGGAGTACATTCAGTACTTC,CASMEIGEYIQYF
TRBJ1-2,TRBV25-1,15,TRBD1,few,TGTGCCAGCAGTGGCGGGACAGCTAGATCCTATGGCTACACCTTC,CASSGGTARSYGYTF
TRBJ2-3,TRBV19,18,TRBD1,.,TGTGCCAGTAGTCTCTCCGGGACAGGGGGCCGACTAGGAGATACGCAGTATTTT,CASSLSGTGGRLGDTQYF
TRBJ1-6,TRBV6-2/TRBV6-3,15,.,.,TGTGCCAGCAGTATAGGGACGGCCGGGACTTCACCCCTCCACTTT,CASSIGTAGTSPLHF
TRBJ2-5,TRBV7-2,14,TRBD2,.,TGTGCCAGCAGCCCTAGCGGGGCACAAGAGACCCAGTACTTC,CASSPSGAQETQYF
TRBJ2-3,TRBV2,13,.,.,TGTGCCAGCAGCCGCACTCTAACAGATACGCAGTATTTT,CASSRTLTDTQYF
TRBJ2-7,TRBV7-2,15,TRBD2,.,TGTGCCAGCAGCTATCTAGCGGGGGGGTTCTACGAGCAGTACTTC,CASSYLAGGFYEQYF
TRBJ2-7,TRBV6-5,13,.,.,TGTGCCAGCACCTCTGGGCAGAGCTACGAGCAGTACTTC,CASTSGQSYEQYF
TRBJ1-2,TRBV19,16,.,.,TGTGCCAGTAGTCGCACGATGGACAGAGTTAACTATGGCTACACCTTC,CASSRTMDRVNYGYTF
TRBJ2-1,TRBV5-8,15,TRBD2,.,TGTGCCAGCAGCTTCCGGGGGGTGTCCTACAATGAGCAGTTCTTC,CASSFRGVSYNEQFF